Below are 3 T cell receptor beta chains sequenced from a single sample in a study of blood T cell repertoires in COVID-19. The repertoire was sequenced with immunoSEQ multiplex PCR; TCRdb's copy has only in-frame clones and lacks some. This table has over 100,000 clones, around 88% appearing once. The sample comprised peripheral blood. The receptors here all came from a man aged 50 to 60 with acute or convalescent COVID-19.

J is TRBJ2-5 and V is TRBV6-5; D is unresolved. The CDR3 sequence is 14 residues long. V was trimmed by 6 bases and J by 1 base, leaving 12 bases between them. CDR1 is MNHEY and CDR2 is SVGAGI in the germline V gene. CDR3 residues: CASRATNGQETQYF. The CDR3 DNA follows: TGTGCCAGCAGAGCAACGAACGGCCAAGAGACCCAGTACTTC.

V usage is TRBV28 and J usage is TRBJ1-1; 8 bases are shared with TRBD1. The CDR3 length is 16 residues. Unmatched junction bases numbered 7, after V lost 4 bases and J lost 0 bases. Germline CDR1 MDHEN, CDR2 SYDVKM. This CDR3 reads CASSSDRGPLNTEAFF. The CDR3 DNA follows: TGTGCCAGCAGTTCAGACAGGGGCCCTTTGAACACTGAAGCTTTCTTT.

The chain joins TRBV6-1 to TRBJ1-2; D is ambiguous. The CDR3 runs to 13 residues. Germline V gene sequence: CDR1 MNHNS, CDR2 SASEGT. Trimming stripped 2 bases from V and 0 bases from J, with 4 bases between. CDR3 sequence: CASSETANYGYTF. The CDR3 bases are TGTGCCAGCAGTGAAACGGCTAACTATGGCTACACCTTC.